The sequence of this T cell receptor beta chain was determined in a study of blood T cell repertoires in COVID-19. This CDR3 spans 14 amino acids. J gave up 4 bases and V 3 bases, and 7 bases lay outside the gene matches. Germline CDR1 reads SGHDT; CDR2 reads YYEEEE. In the study's own analysis: From reference gene primer amplification, estimates of nucleated cell counts were derived. Sequencing used immunoSEQ multiplex PCR; TCRdb keeps in-frame clones, though not all of them. The DNA was the basis for D and trimming; V, J and clone size are from that table. The sample has 40,000 or so clones, roughly 80% seen once; the top ten hold 20% to 30%.

This clonotype originated in a human donor with acute or convalescent COVID-19. The donor label of this sample is uncertain. Sequences were obtained from peripheral blood. This rearrangement joins TRBV5-6 to TRBJ2-7; 7 nucleotides line up with TRBD1. The CDR3 sequence: CASSSRGGKYEQYF. CDR3 nucleotides: TGTGCCAGCAGCTCGAGAGGGGGCAAGTACGAGCAGTACTTC.